This T cell receptor (beta chain) was identified in a study of blood T cell repertoires in COVID-19. About the study: Both acute and convalescent COVID-19 samples were obtained from the United States, Italy and Spain. PBMCs, B-cell-depleted T cells, or T cells provided the cDNA or gDNA that made up the material.

As handled by the study authors: Counts of nucleated cells, estimated from reference gene primer amplification, were obtained. TCRdb's copy holds only in-frame clones and misses some; the assay was immunoSEQ multiplex PCR. V and J calls and clone size are given by that table; D and trimming were obtained from the DNA. The sample lists roughly 140,000 clones, about four fifths occurring once. The V segment lost 4 bases and the J segment 3 bases; nucleotides outside the gene matches: 13. The CDR3 is 17 amino acids. Germline CDR1 is SGDLS and CDR2 is YYNGEE. The chain employs TRBV9 and TRBJ1-1, with 9 bases lining up with TRBD1. The sequence came from a man aged 55 to 70 with acute or convalescent COVID-19. The sequenced sample was peripheral blood. CDR3 amino acids: CASSPGLMTGGYTEAFF. Here the CDR3 DNA reads TGTGCCAGCAGCCCAGGGCTGATGACAGGGGGTTACACTGAAGCTTTCTTT.